This entry concerns a single TCR beta chain. Its target is not known. Clones were sequenced by immunoSEQ multiplex PCR, and TCRdb holds only the in-frame ones, with some missing. The sample lists about 74,000 clones; 90% to 95% were seen once. Germline values: CDR1 LNHDA, CDR2 SQIVND (reference sequence). The CDR3 is made up of 15 amino acids. V lost 4 bases to trimming and J lost 8 bases, with 20 bases between them. This specimen belongs to a study of cytomegalovirus exposure and HLA in healthy donors. Points from the study as a whole: Reported results showed that the classifier diagnosed cytomegalovirus status with high specificity and sensitivity. Confirmation was obtained in vitro that a few CMV-associated chains are specific for CMV antigens. Cytomegalovirus association was assigned to under 200 TCR beta chains.

The genes are TRBV19 and TRBJ1-2; D possibly corresponds to TRBD1 (5 bases). Sequences were obtained from PBMCs. The clonotype originates from a woman aged 18-35 years in good health and CMV-seropositive. Here the CDR3 DNA reads TGTGCCAGTAGTACCGGTCGGCAGGGCCGAAGGGGCTACACCTTC. Protein product: CASSTGRQGRRGYTF.